Each of the 27 T cell receptor beta chains below was sequenced from the same sample in a study of T cells in Graves' hyperthyroidism and ophthalmopathy. Template material for amplifying TCR beta CDR3 regions consisted of RNA transcripts. First-round RT-PCR targeting the TCR CDR3 was performed with the HTBI primer set. TCRdb passed the multiplex PCR reads through MiXCR, listing each CDR3 protein once. This sample yields hundreds of thousands of distinct CDR3 sequences, of which approximately 14% are seen a single time; roughly 7.4% belongs to the top ten. The source material was blood. These receptors all stem from a woman aged 18-29 years with Graves' hyperthyroidism.

The sample holds many counts of this clonotype. V is TRBV7-6 and J is TRBJ2-3; no clear D gene. This CDR3 is built from 12 residues. Germline V CDR1 and CDR2: SGHVS, FNYEAQ. V shed 2 bases and J shed 5 bases, with 5 bases lying between them. The CDR3 is CASSLSGDTQYF. The CDR3 nucleotides are TGTGCCAGCAGCTTATCGGGAGATACGCAGTATTTT.

This clonotype was counted only a few times. The genes are TRBV3-1 and TRBJ1-3; 9 nucleotides align to TRBD1. The germline V gene encodes CDR1 LGHDT and CDR2 YNNKEL (reference sequence). The V and J ends lost 4 bases and 3 bases, in that order; junction bases with no gene match: 4. The CDR3 has 15 residues. The CDR3 nucleotides are TGTGCCAGCAGCCCAGTGGGACAGGGTGGAAACACCATATATTTT. Translating it yields CASSPVGQGGNTIYF.

The CDR3 nucleotides are TGTGCCACCCACGGGACAGCGGGCACCGGGGAGCTGTTTTTT. Translated: CATHGTAGTGELFF. The chain is built from TRBV24-1 and TRBJ2-2, with a weak D call TRBD1 (7 bases). Per germline, CDR1 KGHDR and CDR2 SFDVKD. Trimming took 9 bases from V and 4 from J, leaving 14 bases between them. The CDR3 contains 14 residues.

This clonotype was seen a handful of times. One base away lies a much larger clone, so this may be a sequencing read error. This rearrangement joins TRBV11-3 to TRBJ1-2; 9 positions match TRBD1. The CDR3 is 15 amino acids. Germline CDR1 SGHNT, CDR2 YENEEA. The DNA of the CDR3 is TGTGCCGGCAGCTTCGGGGACAGGGATAACTATGGCTACACCTTC. Its protein is CAGSFGDRDNYGYTF.

This clonotype was observed a few times. CDR3 protein: CASSLDDNPNEQFF. DNA of the CDR3: TGTGCCAGCAGCCTAGACGACAACCCCAATGAGCAGTTCTTC. The chain couples TRBV9 to TRBJ2-1; D gene uncertain. The CDR3 consists of 14 residues. CDR1 and CDR2 (germline): SGDLS, YYNGEE. Trimming took 4 bases from V and 6 from J, leaving 14 bases between them.

This clonotype was seen ten or more times. Written as DNA, the CDR3 is TGCAGTGCTAGGCCGGGGGAGGGAGAAAACAATGAGCAGTTCTTC. Protein: CSARPGEGENNEQFF. V and J are TRBV20-1 and TRBJ2-1, with 7 bases fitting TRBD2. V lost 3 bases, J lost 5 bases, and 10 bases stayed unmatched. Germline CDR1 DFQATT, CDR2 SNEGSKA (reference sequence). The CDR3 length is 15 residues.

The chain's CDR3 is CASSLSARGIDTQYF. CDR3 nucleotides: TGTGCCAGCAGCTTGTCCGCGCGGGGGATAGATACGCAGTATTTT. The J gene is TRBJ2-3, the V gene TRBV5-8; 7 bases are a match to TRBD2. Trimming cost V 1 base and J 5 bases; bases outside gene matches: 7. The V gene's germline CDR1 is SGHTS and CDR2 YDEGEE. The length of the CDR3 is 15 residues.

This clonotype was seen at least ten times. This chain uses TRBV6-6 with TRBJ1-1; D call uncertain. V lost 2 bases, J lost 5 bases, and 12 bases lay in between. CDR1 and CDR2 (germline): MNHNY, SVGAGI (reference sequence). The CDR3 extends over 14 amino acids. This CDR3 is CASSYARSGTEAFF. The CDR3 coding sequence is TGTGCCAGCAGTTACGCAAGGAGTGGAACTGAAGCTTTCTTT.

This clonotype was detected ten times or more. The chain is built from TRBV6-1 and TRBJ2-1, with 8 positions matching TRBD2. V shed 4 bases, J shed 0 bases, and the junction held 8 bases outside the gene matches. CDR3 length: 17 residues. Germline CDR1 reads MNHNS; CDR2 reads SASEGT. The chain's CDR3 is CASSGTSLQSSYNEQFF. The CDR3 DNA sequence: TGTGCCAGCAGTGGGACTAGCTTACAGAGCTCCTACAATGAGCAGTTCTTC.

About this clonotype: This may arise from a read error, as a much more abundant clone is one base away. The J gene is TRBJ2-1, the V gene TRBV7-3; D might be TRBD2 (7 bases). The CDR3 runs to 17 residues. The germline V and J ends were trimmed by 6 bases and 2 bases, with 20 bases remaining between them. Germline CDR1 and CDR2: SGHTA and FQGTGA. Here the CDR3 reads CASSPRGGGGPYNEQFF. The DNA for the CDR3 is TGTGCCAGCAGTCCAAGGGGGGGGGGGGGCCCCTACAATGAGCAGTTCTTC.

At least ten counts were recorded for this clonotype. This rearrangement joins TRBV2 to TRBJ2-5, with D tentatively TRBD2 (7 bases). Germline CDR1 is SNHLY and CDR2 is FYNNEI. V was cut by 6 bases and J by 5 bases, with 16 bases left in between. This CDR3 region has 14 residues. In nucleotides, the CDR3 is TGTGCCAGCAGGAGGGGGGGTAGCTGGGAGACCCAGTACTTC. Encoded protein: CASRRGGSWETQYF.

There are many counts of this clonotype. The rearrangement joins TRBV12-3 or TRBV12-4 to TRBJ1-1, with D tentatively TRBD1 (6 bases). The CDR3 has 14 amino acids. V was cut by 5 bases and J by 1 base, with 11 bases left in between. CDR3 nucleotides: TGTGCCAGCAGTAGGACAGACCCGAACACTGAAGCTTTCTTT. This gives the protein CASSRTDPNTEAFF.

The chain carries TRBV7-9 and TRBJ1-3; D gene uncertain. The V gene lost 7 bases and the J gene lost 4 bases, with 14 bases spanning the gap. The CDR3 runs to 14 residues. Germline CDR1 and CDR2: SEHNR and FQNEAQ (reference sequence). This CDR3 is CASTLNTKGNTIYF. The CDR3 DNA sequence: TGTGCCAGCACCCTCAATACGAAGGGAAACACCATATATTTT.

The table lists this clonotype with many counts. The rearrangement joins TRBV12-3 or TRBV12-4 to TRBJ2-7; TRBD1 matches at 8 bases. The J segment lost 6 bases and the V segment lost 7 bases, leaving 11 bases of the junction unmatched. The CDR3 is 14 amino acids. The CDR3 sequence: CASTRDRGRGEQYF. Written as DNA, the CDR3 is TGTGCCAGCACCCGAGACAGGGGTCGAGGCGAGCAGTACTTC.

This clonotype was picked up many times. This chain uses TRBV12-3 or TRBV12-4 with TRBJ2-1; D is possibly TRBD1 (5 bases). The CDR3 sequence is 15 residues long. The V end lost 7 bases, the J end lost 2 bases, and 15 bases lay between the germline ends. The CDR3 region is CASIATEATYNEQFF. The DNA for the CDR3 is TGTGCCAGCATCGCGACAGAAGCAACCTACAATGAGCAGTTCTTC.

This clonotype was detected ten times or more. The chain recombines TRBV27 with TRBJ1-5; 11 bases are shared with TRBD1. Germline V gene data show CDR1 as MNHEY and CDR2 as SMNVEV (reference sequence). This CDR3 has 18 residues. V was pared by 2 bases and J by 6 bases, with 12 bases of the junction left unmatched. The CDR3 DNA is TGTGCCAGCAGTTTAACTCCGTTCGGACAGGGGGCTTCTCAGCCCCAGCATTTT. Its translation: CASSLTPFGQGASQPQHF.

This clonotype was observed many times. The CDR3 DNA reads as TGTGCCACCAGTGGACAGGTCGGACAGCCCCAGCATTTT. This encodes CATSGQVGQPQHF. The V gene is TRBV24-1, the J gene TRBJ1-5, with D tentatively TRBD1 (6 bases). This CDR3 is 13 amino acids long. Between the trimmed V and J ends, which lost 5 bases and 7 bases, there was a span of 11 bases. CDR1 and CDR2 (germline): KGHDR, SFDVKD.

This clonotype was counted many times. V is TRBV27 and J is TRBJ2-3; 7 nucleotides agree with TRBD2. CDR1 and CDR2 (germline): MNHEY, SMNVEV (reference sequence). This CDR3 has 16 amino acids. V dropped 6 bases and J dropped 1; count of bases not matched to a gene: 10. The CDR3 coding sequence is TGTGCCAGCAGAGTTCACGGCGGGAGCGGCACAGATACGCAGTATTTT. Protein product: CASRVHGGSGTDTQYF.

This clonotype was seen a handful of times. The V call is TRBV20-1, the J call TRBJ1-2; 11 bases match TRBD1. The CDR3 extends over 15 amino acids. Looked up from germline, CDR1 is DFQATT and CDR2 is SNEGSKA (reference sequence). The J segment lost 7 bases and the V segment lost 0 bases, leaving 7 bases of the junction unmatched. CDR3 amino acids: CSARDRGQGAGGYTF. The CDR3 coding sequence is TGCAGTGCTAGAGATAGAGGACAGGGGGCGGGTGGCTACACCTTC.

A few counts support this clonotype. V is TRBV20-1 and J is TRBJ1-3; 7 nucleotides match TRBD1. The CDR3 totals 15 residues. Per germline, CDR1 DFQATT and CDR2 SNEGSKA (reference sequence). The J segment lost 0 bases and the V segment lost 6 bases, leaving 8 bases of the junction unmatched. For the CDR3, the DNA is TGCAGTGCAGGCCCCAGGGGGTCCTCTGGAAACACCATATATTTT. Protein: CSAGPRGSSGNTIYF.

As DNA, the CDR3 is TGTGCCAGCAGCTTAGACCCTGACAGGGTGAACACTGAAGCTTTCTTT. Translating gives CASSLDPDRVNTEAFF. This chain uses TRBV7-9 with TRBJ1-1; TRBD1 agrees at 7 bases. Germline CDR1 reads SEHNR; CDR2 reads FQNEAQ (reference sequence). There are 16 residues in the CDR3. After removal of 1 base from V and 0 bases from J, the junction contained 5 bases not matched to a gene.

This clonotype occurred once. Just one base apart from a much larger clone, this may be a read error. The J gene is TRBJ2-7, the V gene TRBV6-1; TRBD1 aligns across 7 bases. Trimming cost V 4 bases and J 6 bases; bases outside gene matches: 12. CDR3 length: 15 amino acids. The germline CDR1 and CDR2 sequences are MNHNS and SASEGT. The CDR3: CASSASGTDPPEQYF. CDR3 bases: TGTGCCAGCAGTGCCTCCGGGACAGACCCCCCCGAGCAGTACTTC.

This clonotype has ten or more counts. V gene TRBV20-1 combines with J gene TRBJ2-7, with D uncertain. V lost 3 bases and J 2 bases, leaving 14 bases between the germline ends. CDR3 size: 14 residues. Germline V gene data show CDR1 as DFQATT and CDR2 as SNEGSKA (reference sequence). CDR3 nucleotides: TGCAGTGCTAGGGACGGAGCCATGGCCTACGAGCAGTACTTC. This encodes CSARDGAMAYEQYF.

This clonotype showed up many times. The chain is built from TRBV30 and TRBJ1-3, with D perhaps TRBD1 (5 bases). V dropped 0 bases and J dropped 8 bases, with 14 bases sitting between them. The length of the CDR3 is 14 residues. Germline V lookup: CDR1 GTSNPN, CDR2 SVGIG (reference sequence). CDR3 sequence (DNA): TGTGCCTGGAGTGTACGTAAGGGGAGGGACACCATATATTTT. As protein: CAWSVRKGRDTIYF.

A remark on this clonotype: One end of the junction is discordant with germline, which a read error may explain. The genes are TRBV6-1 and TRBJ2-5; 7 bases line up with TRBD2. Germline V gives CDR1 MNHNS, CDR2 SASEGT. The CDR3 length is 17 residues. The CDR3 sequence: CASNRASGGAIGEAQYF. CDR3 nucleotide sequence: TGTGCCAGCAATCGGGCTAGCGGTGGGGCAATAGGAGAGGCCCAGTACTTC.

The sample holds one count of this clonotype. The V gene is TRBV4-1, the J gene TRBJ2-5, with TRBD1 matching 12 bases. The trim removed 2 bases at V and 4 bases at J, leaving 5 bases unmatched. Germline assignment: CDR1 MGHRA and CDR2 YSYEKL. The CDR3 length is 16 residues. CDR3 region: CASSQTGTGGAETQYF. CDR3 nucleotide sequence: TGCGCCAGCAGCCAAACCGGGACAGGGGGCGCAGAGACCCAGTACTTC.

The chain has TRBV7-3 and TRBJ2-6; no clear D gene. CDR3 length: 13 residues. The V and J ends lost 2 bases and 8 bases respectively, with 7 bases between them. In germline, CDR1 is SGHTA, CDR2 FQGTGA. The CDR3: CASSLRVPNVLTF. CDR3 nucleotide sequence: TGTGCCAGCAGCTTACGGGTCCCCAACGTCCTGACTTTC.